The present entry profiles one T cell receptor beta chain with its context. The source of the sample is a study of blood T cell repertoires in COVID-19. Assay used: immunoSEQ multiplex PCR; TCRdb lists only in-frame clones, some missing. The data show about 100,000 clones, almost 90% seen once. The V end was cut by 3 bases, the J end by 0 bases, with 9 bases between. Germline values: CDR1 MDHEN, CDR2 SYDVKM. This CDR3 contains 15 residues. V usage is TRBV28 and J usage is TRBJ2-1; D unclear. Source material: peripheral blood. This sequence was found in a human donor in a cohort sampled during active COVID-19. For the CDR3, the DNA is TGTGCCAGCAGTTTCGAGGTTCTCTCCTACAATGAGCAGTTCTTC. Translating it yields CASSFEVLSYNEQFF. The full variable domain, in which reference TRBV28 and TRBJ2-1 provide the parts outside the CDR3, is DVKVTQSSRYLVKRTGEKVFLECVQDMDHENMFWYRQDPGLGLRLIYFSYDVKMKEKGDIPEGYSVSREKKERFSLILESASTNQTSMYLCASSFEVLSYNEQFFGPGTRLTVL.